This TCR beta chain was recovered during a study of CD8+ T cells in alopecia areata. Study-level background: Treated patients received oral tofacitinib, 5 to 10 mg twice daily. Affected scalp percentage set treated patients' severity scores.

Sequencing templates came from extracted RNA that was reverse transcribed into cDNA. TCRdb's table, derived via immunoSEQ multiplex PCR, lists solely in-frame clones and lacks some. The sample lists roughly 190,000 clones; 60% were seen once. In this sample, this clone turned up a few times. Germline values: CDR1 SQVTM, CDR2 ANQGSEA. V was clipped by 4 bases and J by 5 bases; unmatched bases: 7. This CDR3 is 13 amino acids long. Sample treatment: oral pan-JAK inhibitor, 5-10 mg twice daily. Alopecia areata patients gave lesional scalp punch biopsies and peripheral blood samples. The V call is TRBV29-1, the J call TRBJ1-1; 7 bases map to TRBD1. The source of this sequence is a human donor with alopecia areata. Material: CD4+ T cells sorted from blood, obtained at week 24, from a patient treated with tofacitinib. The CDR3 nucleotides are TGCAGCGTTGTGCCCAGGGGGGAAACTGAAGCTTTCTTT. Protein product: CSVVPRGETEAFF.